Below are 18 T cell receptor beta chains sequenced from a single sample in a study of blood T cell repertoires in COVID-19. Repertoires were generated with immunoSEQ multiplex PCR, while TCRdb's copy carries only in-frame clones and drops some. In the table there are over 200,000 clones, 70% to 90% of which are singletons. The sample taken for sequencing was PBMCs or T cells enriched from blood (not recorded which). Receptor source: a man aged 25 to 45 who had recovered from COVID-19.

This rearrangement joins TRBV6-5 to TRBJ1-1, with 9 bases that match TRBD1. The CDR3 runs to 15 residues. CDR1 and CDR2 from the germline V gene are MNHEY and SVGAGI. Trimming cost V 6 bases and J 4 bases; bases outside gene matches: 9. CDR3 DNA: TGTGCCAGCAGAGCCGACAGGGGGAGAGGCACTGAAGCTTTCTTT. Translating gives CASRADRGRGTEAFF.

The rearrangement links TRBV24-1 to TRBJ2-5; 9 nucleotides align to TRBD1. Germline V gives CDR1 KGHDR, CDR2 SFDVKD. Trimming removed 0 bases from V and 4 bases from J; junction bases left unmatched: 2. This CDR3 has 15 residues. The chain's CDR3 is CATSDLTGGAETQYF. Here the CDR3 DNA reads TGTGCCACCAGTGATTTGACAGGGGGCGCAGAGACCCAGTACTTC.

The chain carries TRBV4-3 and TRBJ2-1, with 8 bases that match TRBD2. Trimming cost V 0 bases and J 8 bases; bases outside gene matches: 12. This CDR3 region has 17 residues. Germline V gene lookup returns CDR1 LGHNA and CDR2 YSLEER. CDR3 residues: CASSQDGLAGGSHEQFF. CDR3 DNA sequence: TGCGCCAGCAGCCAAGATGGACTAGCCGGGGGGAGTCATGAGCAGTTCTTC.

The table lists this clone with a few counts. V gene TRBV19 combines with J gene TRBJ1-5; D is unclear. Per the germline V gene, CDR1 is LNHDA and CDR2 is SQIVND (reference sequence). The CDR3 sequence is 14 residues long. Trimming took 3 bases from V and 4 from J, leaving 10 bases between them. The DNA for the CDR3 is TGTGCCAGTAGTATGTATGTGGCTAATCAGCCCCAGCATTTT. It encodes CASSMYVANQPQHF.

The chain links TRBV5-1 to TRBJ2-5; 14 positions agree with TRBD2. J lost 5 bases, V lost 4 bases, and 4 bases had no gene match. Germline V gene sequence: CDR1 SGHRS, CDR2 YFSETQ. This CDR3 spans 15 amino acids. Written as DNA, the CDR3 is TGCGCCAGCAGCCCGGGACTAGCGGGAGATGAGACCCAGTACTTC. It codes for CASSPGLAGDETQYF.

The rearrangement links TRBV4-1 to TRBJ1-4, with D tentatively TRBD1 (5 bases). The germline V gene encodes CDR1 MGHRA and CDR2 YSYEKL. CDR3 length equals 18 residues. V was cut by 6 bases and J by 7 bases, with 27 bases left in between. The CDR3 region has the DNA TGCGCCAGCAGACCAAGATCAGTCCCTATCTCAAGGGGTGAAAAACTGTTTTTT. Translated, it gives CASRPRSVPISRGEKLFF.

The chain couples TRBV6-5 to TRBJ1-2, with TRBD1 matching over 7 bases. Trimming at V came to 5 bases and at J to 10 bases, leaving 4 bases not matched to a gene. CDR3 length: 11 amino acids. Germline values: CDR1 MNHEY, CDR2 SVGAGI. The CDR3 here is CASSKGQLYTF. The CDR3 nucleotides read TGTGCCAGCAGTAAGGGACAGCTCTACACCTTC.

This clone has just a few counts. This sequence joins TRBV7-2 and TRBJ2-7; TRBD2 agrees at 13 bases. The CDR3 consists of 15 residues. Germline CDR1 SGHTA, CDR2 FQGNSA. Unmatched junction bases numbered 5, after V lost 5 bases and J lost 4 bases. The CDR3 region is CASSPLAGGLYEQYF. The DNA of the CDR3 is TGTGCCAGCAGCCCACTAGCGGGAGGGTTATACGAGCAGTACTTC. The full variable domain, in which reference TRBV7-2 and TRBJ2-7 provide the parts outside the CDR3, is GAGVSQSPSNKVTEKGKDVELRCDPISGHTALYWYRQSLGQGLEFLIYFQGNSAPDKSGLPSDRFSAERTGGSVSTLTIQRTQQEDSAVYLCASSPLAGGLYEQYFGPGTRLTVT.

The chain links TRBV4-3 to TRBJ1-2; a possible D gene is TRBD1 (5 bases). CDR3 size: 15 residues. The germline gives CDR1 LGHNA, CDR2 YSLEER. V gave up 0 bases and J gave up 4 bases, with 12 bases separating them. CDR3 coding DNA: TGCGCCAGCAGCCAAGATAGGTGGGGGGGCTATGGCTACACCTTC. Encoded protein: CASSQDRWGGYGYTF.

This chain uses TRBV5-1 with TRBJ1-2; a possible D gene is TRBD1 (6 bases). The CDR3 consists of 14 residues. Trimming cost V 0 bases and J 7 bases, with 13 bases left between them. Germline lookup yields CDR1 SGHRS and CDR2 YFSETQ. The chain's CDR3 is CASSLVQGEGGYTF. The CDR3 DNA reads as TGCGCCAGCAGCTTGGTACAGGGAGAAGGTGGCTACACCTTC.

The chain links TRBV3-1 (or the pseudogene TRBV3-2) to TRBJ1-1; D uncertain. Deletions cut 4 bases from V and 4 bases from J, with 10 bases between. The CDR3 length is 13 residues. Germline V gives CDR1 LGHDT, CDR2 YNNKEL (reference sequence). DNA of the CDR3: TGTGCCAGCAGCCGGAGGGAACTCACTGAAGCTTTCTTT. Its protein product is CASSRRELTEAFF.

This chain joins TRBV3-1 (or the pseudogene TRBV3-2) and TRBJ2-2; 11 nucleotides agree with TRBD2. The CDR3 has 15 residues. Germline CDR1 reads LGHDT; CDR2 reads YNNKEL (reference sequence). With 6 bases clipped from V and 7 bases from J, the junction kept 7 bases outside the gene matches. As DNA, the CDR3 is TGTGCCAGCAGTCCGACTAGCGGGAAGGGCGGGGAGCTGTTTTTT. Translated, it gives CASSPTSGKGGELFF.

This chain connects TRBV7-8 to TRBJ2-3; the D is unclear. The CDR3 contains 13 residues. V lost 6 bases to trimming and J lost 0 bases, with 7 bases between them. From germline, CDR1 is SGHVS and CDR2 FQNEAQ. The CDR3 reads CASRPYSTDTQYF. The CDR3, as DNA: TGTGCCAGCAGACCCTATAGCACAGATACGCAGTATTTT.

The CDR3 DNA follows: TGTGCCAGTAGTACGACAGGGAGTGGGTACGAGCAGTACTTC. Amino acids: CASSTTGSGYEQYF. The chain combines TRBV19 with TRBJ2-7; 7 bases align to TRBD1. The trim removed 4 bases at V and 4 bases at J, leaving 7 bases unmatched. The CDR3 sequence is 14 residues long. Germline CDR1 and CDR2: LNHDA and SQIVND (reference sequence). The whole variable domain, remainder taken from reference TRBV19 and TRBJ2-7, is DGGITQSPKYLFRKEGQNVTLSCEQNLNHDAMYWYRQDPGQGLRLIYYSQIVNDFQKGDIAEGYSVSREKKESFPLTVTSAQKNPTAFYLCASSTTGSGYEQYFGPGTRLTVT.

This clone was seen a handful of times. The chain combines TRBV30 with TRBJ2-7; D is ambiguous. The germline V gene has CDR1 GTSNPN and CDR2 SVGIG (reference sequence). V was cut by 4 bases and J by 2 bases, with 12 bases left in between. The CDR3 is 13 residues long. In nucleotides, the CDR3 is TGTGCCTGGACTTTTAGCAGTACCTACGAGCAGTACTTC. Its translation: CAWTFSSTYEQYF.

The rearrangement joins TRBV3-1 (or the pseudogene TRBV3-2) to TRBJ2-1; 7 bases match TRBD1. The CDR3 has 16 amino acids. V shed 1 base and J 10 bases; nucleotides not matched to a gene: 13. Germline V lookup: CDR1 LGHDT, CDR2 YNNKEL (reference sequence). The CDR3 DNA follows: TGTGCCAGCAGCCAAGGCCCAGACAGGGTGCGACAGGAGCAGTTCTTC. This encodes CASSQGPDRVRQEQFF.

The V call is TRBV19, the J call TRBJ1-5; TRBD1 matches at 10 bases. Trimming cost V 11 bases and J 2 bases; bases outside gene matches: 6. From germline, CDR1 is LNHDA and CDR2 SQIVND (reference sequence). The CDR3 is 14 amino acids. CDR3 in DNA: TGTGCCGGAAGCGGGACAGGGGGCAATCAGCCCCAGCATTTT. The encoded protein is CAGSGTGGNQPQHF.

The rearrangement joins TRBV3-1 (or the pseudogene TRBV3-2) to TRBJ2-3; 7 bases map to TRBD2. V dropped 4 bases and J dropped 0; count of bases not matched to a gene: 4. The CDR3 has 15 residues. Germline CDR1 is LGHDT and CDR2 is YNNKEL (reference sequence). The CDR3 here is CASSRLAASTDTQYF. CDR3 sequence (DNA): TGTGCCAGCAGCCGCCTAGCGGCAAGCACAGATACGCAGTATTTT.